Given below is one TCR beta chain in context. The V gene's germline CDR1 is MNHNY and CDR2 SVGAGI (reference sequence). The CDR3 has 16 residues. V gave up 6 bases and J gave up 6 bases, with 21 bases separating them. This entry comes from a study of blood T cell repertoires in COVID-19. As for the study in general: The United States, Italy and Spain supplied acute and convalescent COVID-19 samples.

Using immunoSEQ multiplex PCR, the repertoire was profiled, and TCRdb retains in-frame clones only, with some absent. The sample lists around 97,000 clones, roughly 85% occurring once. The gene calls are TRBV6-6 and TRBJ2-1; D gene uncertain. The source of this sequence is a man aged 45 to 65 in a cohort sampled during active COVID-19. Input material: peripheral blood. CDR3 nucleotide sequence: TGTGCCAGCAGAGATCTGCGAACTAAACACGCCAATGAGCAGTTCTTC. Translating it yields CASRDLRTKHANEQFF.